These 32 T cell receptor beta chains share one sample of origin, sequenced in a study of blood T cell repertoires in COVID-19. Measured with immunoSEQ multiplex PCR; TCRdb has only the in-frame clones, and not every one. Of a few hundred thousand clones in the sample, approximately 88% were seen once. Sequenced material: PBMCs or T cells enriched from blood (not recorded which). The receptors come from a man aged 18-30 years with acute COVID-19.

V is TRBV13 and J is TRBJ2-2; tentatively, D is TRBD2 (5 bases). The CDR3 totals 17 residues. V gave up 1 base and J gave up 6 bases, with 18 bases separating them. From germline, CDR1 is PRHDT and CDR2 FYEKMQ (reference sequence). CDR3 sequence: CASSLEASGPEAGELFF. CDR3 in DNA: TGTGCCAGCAGCTTAGAGGCCTCTGGACCGGAGGCCGGGGAGCTGTTTTTT.

V usage is TRBV11-2 and J usage is TRBJ2-3, with TRBD2 identical over 9 bases. J lost 6 bases, V lost 6 bases, and 13 bases had no gene match. Looked up from germline, CDR1 is SGHAT and CDR2 is FQNNGV. This CDR3 has 16 amino acids. For the CDR3, the DNA is TGTGCCAGCAGTTTTCTAGCGGGAACCCCAAGGGATACGCAGTATTTT. Translated: CASSFLAGTPRDTQYF. The whole variable domain, filled in from reference TRBV11-2 and TRBJ2-3, reads EAGVAQSPRYKIIEKRQSVAFWCNPISGHATLYWYQQILGQGPKLLIQFQNNGVVDDSQLPKDRFSAERLKGVDSTLKIQPAKLEDSAVYLCASSFLAGTPRDTQYFGPGTRLTVL.

The chain recombines TRBV27 with TRBJ1-5; the D gene is possibly TRBD1 (5 bases). The V gene's germline CDR1 is MNHEY and CDR2 SMNVEV (reference sequence). V was cut by 4 bases and J by 2 bases, with 9 bases left in between. The CDR3 has 14 amino acids. CDR3 bases: TGTGCCAGCAGTTCTCGGGGGGGCAATCAGCCCCAGCATTTT. This encodes CASSSRGGNQPQHF.

This clone was observed once. The rearrangement uses TRBV27 and TRBJ1-2; possibly TRBD1 for D (5 bases). Germline V CDR1 and CDR2: MNHEY, SMNVEV (reference sequence). This CDR3 is built from 14 residues. The V and J ends lost 6 bases and 0 bases respectively, with 11 bases between them. Here the CDR3 reads CASSPTVTNYGYTF. The DNA of the CDR3 is TGTGCCAGCAGCCCGACAGTTACTAACTATGGCTACACCTTC.

The rearrangement uses TRBV11-1 and TRBJ2-5, with 9 bases lining up with TRBD2. The CDR3 length is 15 residues. The V segment lost 3 bases and the J segment 2 bases; nucleotides outside the gene matches: 4. Germline CDR1 and CDR2: SGHAT and FQDESV (reference sequence). The CDR3: CASSLAGGTQETQYF. In nucleotides, the CDR3 is TGTGCCAGCAGCTTGGCGGGAGGGACTCAAGAGACCCAGTACTTC. The full variable domain, its missing parts supplied by reference TRBV11-1 and TRBJ2-5, is EAEVAQSPRYKITEKSQAVAFWCDPISGHATLYWYRQILGQGPELLVQFQDESVVDDSQLPKDRFSAERLKGVDSTLKIQPAELGDSAMYLCASSLAGGTQETQYFGPGTRLLVL.

The genes are TRBV12-5 and TRBJ2-1, with 8 bases lining up with TRBD1. The CDR3 is 17 residues long. Germline CDR1 is LGHNT and CDR2 is FRNRAP. After removal of 0 bases from V and 6 bases from J, the junction contained 10 bases not matched to a gene. The CDR3 region is CASGLVLGQGIRNEQFF. As DNA, the CDR3 is TGTGCTAGTGGTTTGGTTTTAGGACAGGGAATCCGCAATGAGCAGTTCTTC.

The genes are TRBV5-1 and TRBJ2-2; 8 bases match TRBD1. Unmatched junction bases numbered 12, after V lost 5 bases and J lost 3 bases. Germline V gene lookup returns CDR1 SGHRS and CDR2 YFSETQ. This CDR3 has 17 amino acids. For the CDR3, the DNA is TGCGCCAGCAGGCACCCTGGACAGGGATCCGACACCGGGGAGCTGTTTTTT. Translating gives CASRHPGQGSDTGELFF.

The chain carries TRBV2 and TRBJ2-1, with D tentatively TRBD2 (5 bases). V lost 4 bases and J 9 bases, leaving 10 bases between the germline ends. The CDR3 is 12 residues long. Germline CDR1 reads SNHLY; CDR2 reads FYNNEI. This CDR3 is CASSGTGVEQFF. CDR3 sequence (DNA): TGTGCCAGCAGTGGTACCGGGGTTGAGCAGTTCTTC.

The chain joins TRBV4-1 to TRBJ1-2; D perhaps matches TRBD1 (5 bases). This CDR3 comprises 13 residues. Germline loops: CDR1 MGHRA, CDR2 YSYEKL. The ends were cut back, 1 base at V and 8 bases at J, with 11 bases in the middle. The CDR3 nucleotides are TGCGCCAGCAGCCAAGGGGGCGGGGACGGCTACACCTTC. Its protein product is CASSQGGGDGYTF.

V is TRBV7-2 and J is TRBJ2-7, with 8 positions matching TRBD1. With V trimmed by 5 bases and J by 5 bases, 8 bases remained unmatched. The CDR3 spans 14 residues. Germline V gene lookup returns CDR1 SGHTA and CDR2 FQGNSA. For the CDR3, the DNA is TGTGCCAGCAGCACCCGGGACAGGACCGACGAGCAGTACTTC. It encodes CASSTRDRTDEQYF.

In this sample, this clone turned up many times. The chain uses TRBV3-1 (or the pseudogene TRBV3-2) and TRBJ2-2, with D uncertain. Trimming took off 0 bases at V and 1 base at J, with 18 bases between the two ends. The germline V gene has CDR1 LGHDT and CDR2 YNNKEL (reference sequence). The CDR3 loop spans 19 amino acids. CDR3 DNA sequence: TGTGCCAGCAGCCAAGAGTCCCCCTCTCTTGAGTTGAACACCGGGGAGCTGTTTTTT. Amino acid sequence: CASSQESPSLELNTGELFF.

This clone was detected only a few times. This chain joins TRBV28 and TRBJ1-1; D remains ambiguous. The length of the CDR3 is 8 residues. CDR1 is MDHEN, CDR2 SYDVKM, per germline. CDR3 coding DNA: TGTGCATCGAGGAAAGCTTTCTTT. As protein: CASRKAFF.

The chain joins TRBV28 to TRBJ1-1; TRBD1 matches 7 bases. The CDR3 extends over 12 amino acids. V shed 8 bases and J 4 bases; nucleotides not matched to a gene: 4. Germline V gene data show CDR1 as MDHEN and CDR2 as SYDVKM. The CDR3 nucleotides are TGTGCCAGCTCAGGGGGGACCACTGAAGCTTTCTTT. Protein: CASSGGTTEAFF.

The CDR3 protein is CASKSSGGGYGYTF. In DNA form, the CDR3 reads TGTGCCAGCAAAAGCTCAGGAGGAGGCTATGGCTACACCTTC. This rearrangement joins TRBV2 to TRBJ1-2; the D is unclear. V lost 7 bases and J lost 4, with 16 bases in between. In germline, CDR1 is SNHLY, CDR2 FYNNEI. The length of the CDR3 is 14 residues.

The chain combines TRBV4-2 with TRBJ1-2; D gene ambiguous. Germline V gene data show CDR1 as LGHNA and CDR2 as YNFKEQ. V shed 1 base and J shed 2 bases, with 14 bases lying between them. The CDR3 extends over 16 amino acids. The CDR3 spells CASSQVAPSGNYGYTF. The CDR3 coding sequence is TGTGCCAGCAGCCAAGTGGCACCCTCGGGGAACTATGGCTACACCTTC.

The chain couples TRBV5-1 to TRBJ2-7; weak D call: TRBD1 (5 bases). V was clipped by 7 bases and J by 1 base, with 9 bases between them. Germline V gene lookup returns CDR1 SGHRS and CDR2 YFSETQ. The CDR3 extends over 12 amino acids. The CDR3 loop reads CASQGPSYEQYF. CDR3 DNA: TGCGCCAGCCAGGGCCCGTCCTACGAGCAGTACTTC.

The rearrangement uses TRBV30 and TRBJ2-5; D is unclear. V lost 0 bases and J 7 bases, leaving 12 bases between the germline ends. The CDR3 is made up of 13 amino acids. The germline V gene encodes CDR1 GTSNPN and CDR2 SVGIG (reference sequence). CDR3 residues: CAWSVTDRGTQYF. The CDR3 DNA reads as TGTGCCTGGAGTGTTACCGATCGAGGGACCCAGTACTTC.

V gene TRBV4-1 combines with J gene TRBJ1-1, with D possibly being TRBD1 (5 bases). This CDR3 is 14 amino acids long. CDR1 is MGHRA, CDR2 YSYEKL, per germline. The germline V and J ends were trimmed by 5 bases and 2 bases, with 12 bases remaining between them. The chain's CDR3 is CASSSRTRNTEAFF. In nucleotides, the CDR3 is TGCGCCAGCAGCTCCCGGACAAGAAACACTGAAGCTTTCTTT.

The chain couples TRBV7-8 to TRBJ2-7; 10 nucleotides agree with TRBD1. Germline V gives CDR1 SGHVS, CDR2 FQNEAQ. The trim removed 5 bases at V and 1 base at J, leaving 2 bases unmatched. CDR3 length: 14 amino acids. CDR3 bases: TGTGCCAGCAGCAAGGGACAGGGGTCCTACGAGCAGTACTTC. Protein: CASSKGQGSYEQYF.

This clone was picked up a small number of times. The rearrangement joins TRBV30 to TRBJ1-6; 9 bases map to TRBD1. The CDR3 is 13 residues long. V shed 4 bases and J 6 bases; nucleotides not matched to a gene: 1. Germline CDR1 reads GTSNPN; CDR2 reads SVGIG (reference sequence). CDR3 coding DNA: TGTGCCTGGAAGGGACAGGGTAATTCACCCCTCCACTTT. It yields the protein CAWKGQGNSPLHF.

V gene TRBV30 combines with J gene TRBJ2-7, with 9 nucleotides matching TRBD1. This CDR3 is 12 amino acids long. After removal of 7 bases from V and 3 bases from J, the junction contained 4 bases not matched to a gene. Germline CDR1 is GTSNPN and CDR2 is SVGIG (reference sequence). The CDR3 DNA reads TGTGCCTACGGACAGGGGATCTACGAGCAGTACTTC. Protein sequence: CAYGQGIYEQYF.

V and J are TRBV7-2 and TRBJ2-7; 9 bases line up with TRBD1. The CDR3 runs to 14 residues. With V trimmed by 4 bases and J by 6 bases, 7 bases remained unmatched. Germline values: CDR1 SGHTA, CDR2 FQGNSA. CDR3 sequence reads: CASSSQGARGEQYF. The CDR3 region has the DNA TGTGCCAGCAGCTCACAGGGGGCGCGGGGCGAGCAGTACTTC. The entire variable domain, with the rest obtained from reference TRBV7-2 and TRBJ2-7, is as follows: GAGVSQSPSNKVTEKGKDVELRCDPISGHTALYWYRQSLGQGLEFLIYFQGNSAPDKSGLPSDRFSAERTGGSVSTLTIQRTQQEDSAVYLCASSSQGARGEQYFGPGTRLTVT.

This clone was detected only once. The CDR3 here is CASSPRTSGRGETQYF. Here the CDR3 DNA reads TGTGCCAGCAGCCCCCGGACTAGCGGGAGGGGAGAGACCCAGTACTTC. The rearrangement joins TRBV7-9 to TRBJ2-5, with 15 bases matching TRBD2. CDR1 is SEHNR, CDR2 FQNEAQ, per germline (reference sequence). The trim removed 5 bases at V and 4 bases at J, leaving 5 bases unmatched. The CDR3 length is 16 residues.

For the CDR3, the DNA is TGCAGCGTTGAAGGGAGCGGGAGGGAGGAAAACATTCAGTACTTC. Its translation is CSVEGSGREENIQYF. The V gene is TRBV29-1, the J gene TRBJ2-4, with 10 bases identical to TRBD2. Germline CDR1 is SQVTM and CDR2 is ANQGSEA. J lost 5 bases, V lost 1 base, and 5 bases had no gene match. The CDR3 is 15 amino acids.

The chain links TRBV5-1 to TRBJ2-5; 8 bases are a match to TRBD1. The ends lost 4 bases at V and 4 bases at J; junction bases unmatched: 3. This CDR3 spans 13 amino acids. The germline V gene has CDR1 SGHRS and CDR2 YFSETQ. In nucleotides, the CDR3 is TGCGCCAGCAGCACTGGGACAGGAGAGACCCAGTACTTC. The encoded protein is CASSTGTGETQYF.

The V gene is TRBV11-2, the J gene TRBJ2-3, with 7 nucleotides matching TRBD1. V dropped 5 bases and J dropped 2; count of bases not matched to a gene: 10. Germline CDR1 is SGHAT and CDR2 is FQNNGV. The CDR3 is made up of 16 amino acids. CDR3 protein: CASSPYPGQNTDTQYF. CDR3 DNA sequence: TGTGCCAGCAGCCCCTATCCGGGACAGAACACAGATACGCAGTATTTT.

CDR3 protein: CASSSGGKATNEKLFF. The CDR3 region has the DNA TGTGCCAGCAGCTCGGGGGGAAAAGCAACTAATGAAAAACTGTTTTTT. The chain has TRBV7-9 and TRBJ1-4; weak D call: TRBD1 (5 bases). Trimming shortened V by 4 bases and J by 0 bases, and 12 bases separated the two germline ends. This CDR3 has 16 residues. Per the germline V gene, CDR1 is SEHNR and CDR2 is FQNEAQ (reference sequence).

The chain recombines TRBV30 with TRBJ2-7; 7 positions agree with TRBD1. This CDR3 is 15 amino acids long. The V and J ends lost 2 bases and 1 base, in that order; junction bases with no gene match: 8. Germline assignment: CDR1 GTSNPN and CDR2 SVGIG (reference sequence). CDR3 in DNA: TGTGCCTGGAGTTGGGACAGTGCCCTTTCCTACGAGCAGTACTTC. It yields the protein CAWSWDSALSYEQYF. The full variable domain, rest sourced from reference TRBV30 and TRBJ2-7, is SQTIHQWPATLVQPVGSPLSLECTVEGTSNPNLYWYRQAAGRGLQLLFYSVGIGQISSEVPQNLSASRPQDRQFILSSKKLLLSDSGFYLCAWSWDSALSYEQYFGPGTRLTVT.

The chain joins TRBV19 to TRBJ2-7; 7 nucleotides line up with TRBD2. J gave up 0 bases and V 5 bases, and 4 bases lay outside the gene matches. Germline V lookup: CDR1 LNHDA, CDR2 SQIVND (reference sequence). This CDR3 contains 14 residues. The CDR3 coding sequence is TGTGCCAGTAGTGCTAGCGGCAGCTCCTACGAGCAGTACTTC. Translated: CASSASGSSYEQYF.

V usage is TRBV3-1 (or the pseudogene TRBV3-2) and J usage is TRBJ1-3; 9 nucleotides match TRBD1. CDR3 length: 19 amino acids. Germline values: CDR1 LGHDT, CDR2 YNNKEL (reference sequence). J lost 2 bases, V lost 5 bases, and 16 bases had no gene match. CDR3 bases: TGTGCCAGCAGCTCGCGGGATCAATTCTGGACAGGGGCTGGAAACACCATATATTTT. Translation: CASSSRDQFWTGAGNTIYF.

This clone was observed once. The chain combines TRBV28 with TRBJ1-3; D gene uncertain. Germline V gene data show CDR1 as MDHEN and CDR2 as SYDVKM. V was cut by 0 bases and J by 7 bases, with 10 bases left in between. There are 14 residues in the CDR3. The CDR3 coding sequence is TGTGCCAGCAGTTTATGGAGCCGATTTAACACCATATATTTT. It translates to CASSLWSRFNTIYF.

This clone was recorded only once. This chain connects TRBV28 to TRBJ2-5; 9 nucleotides agree with TRBD2. The germline gives CDR1 MDHEN, CDR2 SYDVKM. Trimming cost V 8 bases and J 5 bases; bases outside gene matches: 6. The CDR3 sequence is 13 residues long. The CDR3, as DNA: TGTGCCAGCCATGGACTAGCGCAGGAGACCCAGTACTTC. Its protein product is CASHGLAQETQYF.